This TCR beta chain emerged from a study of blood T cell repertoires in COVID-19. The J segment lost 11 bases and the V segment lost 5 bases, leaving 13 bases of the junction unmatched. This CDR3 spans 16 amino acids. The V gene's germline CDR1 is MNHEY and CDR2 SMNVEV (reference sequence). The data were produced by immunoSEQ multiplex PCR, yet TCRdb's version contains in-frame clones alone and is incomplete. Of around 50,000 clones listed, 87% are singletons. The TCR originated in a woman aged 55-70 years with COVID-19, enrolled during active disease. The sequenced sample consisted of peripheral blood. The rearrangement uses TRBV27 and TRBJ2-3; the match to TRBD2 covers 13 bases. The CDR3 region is CASSLPTSGRAGKQYF. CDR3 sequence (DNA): TGTGCCAGCAGTCTCCCCACTAGCGGGAGGGCCGGTAAGCAGTATTTT.